This T cell receptor beta chain was observed in a study of CD8+CD57+ T cells in acquired aplastic anemia. Trimming took off 2 bases at V and 2 bases at J, with 1 base between the two ends. CDR3 length: 12 amino acids. Germline V gives CDR1 WNHNN, CDR2 SYGVQD (reference sequence). Patients chosen for sequencing had CD8+CD57+ cells that had expanded, as shown by flow cytometry. Profiling that covered TCR beta VDJ and CDR3 relied on genomic DNA as its template. Each CDR3 protein is one row after TCRdb ran MiXCR on the reads. The profile covers approximately 170,000 distinct CDR3 sequences, with less than 60% appearing a single time and about 2.9% taken by the ten largest.

The sequencing sample was made of sorted CD4+, CD8+, or CD8+CD57+ T cells (not recorded which) from PBMCs. The chain uses TRBV10-1 and TRBJ1-5; D is unresolved. This clonotype was obtained from a human donor with aplastic anemia. CDR3 in DNA: TGCGCCAGCAGTGAGGGCAATCAGCCCCAGCATTTT. Protein sequence: CASSEGNQPQHF.